The 17 T cell receptor beta chains given below trace back to one sample, sequenced in a study of blood T cell repertoires in COVID-19. Clones were read by immunoSEQ multiplex PCR, and TCRdb kept only the in-frame ones, dropping some. The sample shows about 260,000 clones, 80% to 90% of them seen only once. Sequenced material: PBMCs or T cells enriched from blood (not recorded which). The receptors shown here come from a man between 25 and 39 years old with acute COVID-19.

V gene TRBV27 combines with J gene TRBJ1-1; D gene ambiguous. V was cut by 6 bases and J by 0 bases, with 14 bases left in between. The CDR3 has 15 amino acids. Germline V gene data show CDR1 as MNHEY and CDR2 as SMNVEV (reference sequence). DNA of the CDR3: TGTGCCAGCAGGCCTGGACTAAACATGAACACTGAAGCTTTCTTT. This translates into CASRPGLNMNTEAFF.

CDR3 amino acids: CASSLEQGAAGYTF. DNA of the CDR3: TGTGCCAGCAGCTTGGAACAGGGGGCAGCGGGCTACACCTTC. The chain joins TRBV5-4 to TRBJ1-2; TRBD1 matches 9 bases. The CDR3 length is 14 residues. V was clipped by 0 bases and J by 8 bases; unmatched bases: 5. The germline gives CDR1 SGHNT, CDR2 YYREEE (reference sequence).

The rearrangement links TRBV5-6 to TRBJ1-5; tentative D call: TRBD1 (6 bases). This CDR3 has 17 residues. Germline V lookup: CDR1 SGHDT, CDR2 YYEEEE. Trimming shortened V by 5 bases and J by 3 bases, and 21 bases separated the two germline ends. As DNA, the CDR3 is TGTGCCAGCAGTTCGTCCTCGGACAGAGGGTTCAATCAGCCCCAGCATTTT. It is translated as CASSSSSDRGFNQPQHF.

The chain has TRBV9 and TRBJ1-2; D unresolved. This CDR3 has 13 amino acids. Trimming took off 2 bases at V and 0 bases at J, with 5 bases between the two ends. CDR1 SGDLS and CDR2 YYNGEE come from the germline V gene. CDR3 nucleotides: TGTGCCAGCAGCGTCCAGACTAACTATGGCTACACCTTC. Encoded protein: CASSVQTNYGYTF.

The gene calls are TRBV5-1 and TRBJ2-5; weak D call: TRBD1 (5 bases). Germline V CDR1 and CDR2: SGHRS, YFSETQ. CDR3 size: 14 residues. Trimming shortened V by 1 base and J by 5 bases, and 12 bases separated the two germline ends. CDR3 in DNA: TGCGCCAGCAGCTTGACCCAGGGCCCCGAGACCCAGTACTTC. This sequence encodes CASSLTQGPETQYF.

The chain has TRBV5-4 and TRBJ1-4; 8 bases are shared with TRBD1. CDR1 and CDR2 (germline): SGHNT, YYREEE (reference sequence). This CDR3 is built from 14 residues. V lost 3 bases to trimming and J lost 8 bases; unmatched junction nucleotides: 6. CDR3 amino acids: CASSWTGSREKLFF. In nucleotides, the CDR3 is TGTGCCAGCAGCTGGACAGGGTCGCGCGAAAAACTGTTTTTT.

The genes are TRBV18 and TRBJ2-5; no firm D call. V was trimmed by 3 bases and J by 5 bases, leaving 4 bases between them. Per germline, CDR1 KGHSH and CDR2 LQKENI. The CDR3 extends over 11 amino acids. The DNA of the CDR3 is TGTGCCAGCTCACCCGTGGAGACCCAGTACTTC. Translated: CASSPVETQYF. The variable domain in full, with the rest retrieved from reference TRBV18 and TRBJ2-5, is NAGVMQNPRHLVRRRGQEARLRCSPMKGHSHVYWYRQLPEEGLKFMVYLQKENIIDESGMPKERFSAEFPKEGPSILRIQQVVRGDSAAYFCASSPVETQYFGPGTRLLVL.

The rearrangement uses TRBV27 and TRBJ1-2, with D maybe TRBD1 (6 bases). This CDR3 spans 12 amino acids. Trimming took off 4 bases at V and 8 bases at J, with 11 bases between the two ends. Germline lookup yields CDR1 MNHEY and CDR2 SMNVEV (reference sequence). CDR3: CASSSGTSGYTF. The CDR3 nucleotides are TGTGCCAGCAGTTCCGGGACAAGCGGCTACACCTTC.

The gene calls are TRBV10-3 and TRBJ2-3; 8 nucleotides align to TRBD2. Per the germline V gene, CDR1 is ENHRY and CDR2 is SYGVKD. Trimming took 3 bases from V and 0 from J; bases not matched to a gene: 11. CDR3 size: 18 residues. As DNA, the CDR3 is TGTGCCATCAGTGAACGGCGGGGGGCAGGGTCTAGCACAGATACGCAGTATTTT. Translating it yields CAISERRGAGSSTDTQYF.

This CDR3 reads CASSSGTGMSGELFF. CDR3 DNA: TGTGCCAGCAGCTCCGGGACAGGGATGTCGGGGGAGCTGTTTTTT. The chain couples TRBV7-6 to TRBJ2-2; TRBD1 matches 9 bases. The J segment lost 8 bases and the V segment lost 4 bases, leaving 8 bases of the junction unmatched. The CDR3 is made up of 15 amino acids. The germline gives CDR1 SGHVS, CDR2 FNYEAQ.

The table lists this clone with a few counts. The gene calls are TRBV28 and TRBJ1-4; D not certain. CDR1 and CDR2 from the germline V gene are MDHEN and SYDVKM. The length of the CDR3 is 14 residues. The V end lost 2 bases, the J end lost 3 bases, and 7 bases lay between the germline ends. CDR3 protein: CASSLSSPNEKLFF. As DNA, the CDR3 is TGTGCCAGCAGTTTAAGCTCGCCTAATGAAAAACTGTTTTTT.

This clone showed up just once. The chain links TRBV3-1 (or the pseudogene TRBV3-2) to TRBJ2-6, with D perhaps matching TRBD2 (6 bases). V was shortened by 3 bases and J by 0 bases, with 9 bases between the two germline ends. CDR3 length equals 16 residues. Germline V gives CDR1 LGHDT, CDR2 YNNKEL (reference sequence). CDR3 protein: CASSQGEASGANVLTF. Written as DNA, the CDR3 is TGTGCCAGCAGCCAGGGGGAGGCCTCTGGGGCCAACGTCCTGACTTTC.

The gene calls are TRBV6-6 and TRBJ2-2, with a weak D call TRBD1 (5 bases). Trimming took off 2 bases at V and 6 bases at J, with 7 bases between the two ends. The CDR3 consists of 13 residues. Germline V gene data show CDR1 as MNHNY and CDR2 as SVGAGI (reference sequence). CDR3 sequence (DNA): TGTGCCAGCAGTTACGACAGACCCGGGGAGCTGTTTTTT. Amino acids: CASSYDRPGELFF.

This clone has only a few counts. The V call is TRBV5-6, the J call TRBJ1-5; 8 bases fit TRBD1. This CDR3 has 15 amino acids. In germline, CDR1 is SGHDT, CDR2 YYEEEE. V dropped 2 bases and J dropped 5; count of bases not matched to a gene: 6. CDR3 loop: CASSFRTGRDQPQHF. CDR3 DNA sequence: TGTGCCAGCAGCTTTAGGACAGGGAGGGATCAGCCCCAGCATTTT.

This rearrangement joins TRBV6-1 to TRBJ1-6; D remains unclear. V gave up 3 bases and J gave up 10 bases, with 4 bases separating them. Germline V gene data show CDR1 as MNHNS and CDR2 as SASEGT. The CDR3 sequence is 11 residues long. The chain's CDR3 is CASSDISPLHF. In nucleotides, the CDR3 is TGTGCCAGCAGTGATATATCACCCCTCCACTTT.

This clone came up a few times. The J gene is TRBJ2-2, the V gene TRBV5-5, with a tentative D call TRBD1 (7 bases). V lost 2 bases and J 2 bases, leaving 10 bases between the germline ends. This CDR3 has 15 residues. Germline V gene sequence: CDR1 SGHKS, CDR2 YYEKEE (reference sequence). In DNA form, the CDR3 reads TGTGCCAGCAGCTTACAGGGGACTAACACCGGGGAGCTGTTTTTT. Its protein is CASSLQGTNTGELFF.

This clone has a single count. The chain uses TRBV2 and TRBJ1-4, with 9 bases lining up with TRBD1. Germline lookup yields CDR1 SNHLY and CDR2 FYNNEI. With 4 bases clipped from V and 3 bases from J, the junction kept 3 bases outside the gene matches. This CDR3 is 15 amino acids long. CDR3 loop: CASSVDRGANEKLFF. The CDR3 bases are TGTGCCAGCAGTGTGGACAGGGGAGCTAATGAAAAACTGTTTTTT.